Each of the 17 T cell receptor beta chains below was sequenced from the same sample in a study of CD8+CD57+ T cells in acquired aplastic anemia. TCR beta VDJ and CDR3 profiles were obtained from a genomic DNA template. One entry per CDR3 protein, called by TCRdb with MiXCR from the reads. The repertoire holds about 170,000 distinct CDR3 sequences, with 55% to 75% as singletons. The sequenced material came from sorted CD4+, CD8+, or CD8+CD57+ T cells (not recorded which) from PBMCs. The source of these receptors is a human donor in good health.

This chain's CDR3 is CASSGSENQPQHF. In nucleotides, the CDR3 is TGCGCCAGCAGTGGCTCAGAGAATCAGCCCCAGCATTTT. The rearrangement links TRBV10-2 to TRBJ1-5, with unresolved D. This CDR3 has 13 residues. V was cut by 4 bases and J by 4 bases, with 8 bases left in between. In germline, CDR1 is WSHSY, CDR2 SAAADI.

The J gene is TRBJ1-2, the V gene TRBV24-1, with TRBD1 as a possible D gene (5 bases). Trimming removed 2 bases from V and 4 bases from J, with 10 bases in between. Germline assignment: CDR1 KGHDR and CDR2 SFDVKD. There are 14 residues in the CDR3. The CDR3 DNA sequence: TGTGCCACCAGTGATTCTGGACACGGCTATGGCTACACCTTC. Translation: CATSDSGHGYGYTF.

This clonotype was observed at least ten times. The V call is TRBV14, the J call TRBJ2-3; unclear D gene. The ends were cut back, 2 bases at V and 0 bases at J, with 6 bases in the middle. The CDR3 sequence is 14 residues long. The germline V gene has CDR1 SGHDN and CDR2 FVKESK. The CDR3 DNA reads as TGTGCCAGCAGCCAACGGAGCAGCACAGATACGCAGTATTTT. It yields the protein CASSQRSSTDTQYF. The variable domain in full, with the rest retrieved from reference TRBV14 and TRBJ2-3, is EAGVTQFPSHSVIEKGQTVTLRCDPISGHDNLYWYRRVMGKEIKFLLHFVKESKQDESGMPNNRFLAERTGGTYSTLKVQPAELEDSGVYFCASSQRSSTDTQYFGPGTRLTVL.

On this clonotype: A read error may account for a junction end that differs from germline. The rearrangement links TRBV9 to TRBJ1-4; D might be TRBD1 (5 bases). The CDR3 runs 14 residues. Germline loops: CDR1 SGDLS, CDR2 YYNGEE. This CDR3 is CARSRDGDNEKLFF. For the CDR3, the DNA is TGTGCCCGCAGCAGGGACGGCGATAATGAAAAACTGTTTTTT.

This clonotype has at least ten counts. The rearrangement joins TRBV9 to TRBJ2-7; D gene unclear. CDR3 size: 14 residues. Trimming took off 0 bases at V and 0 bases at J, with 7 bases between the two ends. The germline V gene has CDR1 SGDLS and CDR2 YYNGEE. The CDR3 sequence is CASSVDGLSYEQYF. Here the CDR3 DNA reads TGTGCCAGCAGCGTAGACGGCCTCTCCTACGAGCAGTACTTC.

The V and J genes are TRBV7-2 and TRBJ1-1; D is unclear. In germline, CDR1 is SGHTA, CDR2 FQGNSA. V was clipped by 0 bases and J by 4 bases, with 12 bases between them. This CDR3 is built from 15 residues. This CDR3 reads CASSLASGVSTEAFF. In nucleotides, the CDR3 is TGTGCCAGCAGCTTAGCGTCTGGTGTCAGCACTGAAGCTTTCTTT.

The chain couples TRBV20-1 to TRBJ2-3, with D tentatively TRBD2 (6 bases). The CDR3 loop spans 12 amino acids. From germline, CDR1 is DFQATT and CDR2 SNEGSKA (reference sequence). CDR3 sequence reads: CSKPGLTDTQYF. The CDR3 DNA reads TGCAGCAAACCGGGACTCACAGATACGCAGTATTTT.

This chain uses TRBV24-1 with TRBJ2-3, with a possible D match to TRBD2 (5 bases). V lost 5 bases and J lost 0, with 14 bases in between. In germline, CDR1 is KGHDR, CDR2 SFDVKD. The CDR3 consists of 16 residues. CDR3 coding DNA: TGTGCCACCAGTGGGATGAGGACTGCTAGCACAGATACGCAGTATTTT. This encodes CATSGMRTASTDTQYF.

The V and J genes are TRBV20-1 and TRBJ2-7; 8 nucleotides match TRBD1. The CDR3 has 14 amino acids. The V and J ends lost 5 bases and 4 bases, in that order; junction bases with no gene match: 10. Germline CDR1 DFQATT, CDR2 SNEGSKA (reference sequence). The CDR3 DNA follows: TGCAGTGCTGCAATCCCGGGACAGGCTTACGAGCAGTACTTC. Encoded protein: CSAAIPGQAYEQYF.

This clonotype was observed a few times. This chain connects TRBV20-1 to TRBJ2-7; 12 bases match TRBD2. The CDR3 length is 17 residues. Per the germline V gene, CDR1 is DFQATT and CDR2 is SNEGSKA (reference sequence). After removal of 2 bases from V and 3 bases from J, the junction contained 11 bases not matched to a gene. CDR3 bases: TGCAGTGCTAGATCCCAACTAGCGGGGGGTAGGGGCTACGAGCAGTACTTC. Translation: CSARSQLAGGRGYEQYF.

The chain's CDR3 is CSTNGQVGGNTIYF. The CDR3, as DNA: TGCAGCACAAACGGACAGGTGGGAGGAAACACCATATATTTT. V is TRBV29-1 and J is TRBJ1-3; 7 bases line up with TRBD1. From germline, CDR1 is SQVTM and CDR2 ANQGSEA. V trimming: 8 bases; J trimming: 4 bases; junction bases outside the gene matches: 11. The CDR3 covers 14 residues.

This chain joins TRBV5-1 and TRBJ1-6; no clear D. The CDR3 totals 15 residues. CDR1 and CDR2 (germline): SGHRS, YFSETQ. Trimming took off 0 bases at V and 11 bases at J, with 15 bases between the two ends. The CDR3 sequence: CASSLGWSGMAPLHF. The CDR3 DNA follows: TGCGCCAGCAGCTTGGGGTGGAGCGGTATGGCACCCCTCCACTTT.

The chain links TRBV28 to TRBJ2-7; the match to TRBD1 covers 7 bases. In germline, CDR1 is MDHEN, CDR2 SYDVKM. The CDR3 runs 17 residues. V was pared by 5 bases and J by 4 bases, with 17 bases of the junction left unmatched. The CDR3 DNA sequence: TGTGCCAGCAGTACACTCGACAGGGTTCGGAGTCCATACGAGCAGTACTTC. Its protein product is CASSTLDRVRSPYEQYF.

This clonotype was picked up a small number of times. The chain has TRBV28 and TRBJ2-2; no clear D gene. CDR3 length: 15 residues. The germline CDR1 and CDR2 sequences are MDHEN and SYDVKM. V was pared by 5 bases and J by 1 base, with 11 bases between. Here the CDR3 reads CASSPYPRNTGELFF. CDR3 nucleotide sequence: TGTGCCAGCAGTCCCTACCCCAGGAACACCGGGGAGCTGTTTTTT.

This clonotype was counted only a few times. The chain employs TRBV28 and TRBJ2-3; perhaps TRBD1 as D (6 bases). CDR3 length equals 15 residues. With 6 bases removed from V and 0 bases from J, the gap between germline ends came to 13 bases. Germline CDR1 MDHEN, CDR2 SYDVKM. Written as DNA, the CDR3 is TGTGCCAGCAGACCAGGACAGTATAGCACAGATACGCAGTATTTT. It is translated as CASRPGQYSTDTQYF.

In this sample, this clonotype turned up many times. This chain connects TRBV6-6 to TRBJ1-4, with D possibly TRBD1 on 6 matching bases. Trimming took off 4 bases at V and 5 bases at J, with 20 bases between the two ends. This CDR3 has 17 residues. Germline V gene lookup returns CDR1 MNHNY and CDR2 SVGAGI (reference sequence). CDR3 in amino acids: CASSSYPAGQRNEKLFF. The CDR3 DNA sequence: TGTGCCAGCAGTTCCTACCCCGCTGGACAGAGGAATGAAAAACTGTTTTTT.

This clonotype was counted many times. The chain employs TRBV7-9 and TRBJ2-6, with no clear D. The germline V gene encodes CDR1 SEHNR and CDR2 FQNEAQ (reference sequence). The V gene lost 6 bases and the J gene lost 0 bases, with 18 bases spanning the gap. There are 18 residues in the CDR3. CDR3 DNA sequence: TGTGCCAGCAGGTCTGGGTTGGTAGGACCCTCTGGGGCCAACGTCCTGACTTTC. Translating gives CASRSGLVGPSGANVLTF.